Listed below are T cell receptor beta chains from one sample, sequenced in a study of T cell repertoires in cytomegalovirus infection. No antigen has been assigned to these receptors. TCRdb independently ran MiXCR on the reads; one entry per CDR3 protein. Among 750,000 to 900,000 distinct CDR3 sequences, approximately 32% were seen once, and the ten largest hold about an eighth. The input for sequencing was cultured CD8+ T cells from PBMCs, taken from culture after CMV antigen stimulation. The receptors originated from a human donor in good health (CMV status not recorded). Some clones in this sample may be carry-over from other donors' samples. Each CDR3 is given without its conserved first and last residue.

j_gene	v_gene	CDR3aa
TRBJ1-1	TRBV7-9	ASKEPWQVTEAF
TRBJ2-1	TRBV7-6	ASSLARRGNEQF
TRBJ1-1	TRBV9	ASSPGDRGTEAF
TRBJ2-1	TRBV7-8	ASSLEVPGTGALFGQF
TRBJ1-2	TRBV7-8	ASSHQGENYGYT
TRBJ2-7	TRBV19	ASSAGTGGYEQY
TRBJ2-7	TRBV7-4	ASSDRTSGVSYEQY
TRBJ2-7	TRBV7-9	ASSLANRYEQY
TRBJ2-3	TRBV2	ASIAGTQTLDTQY
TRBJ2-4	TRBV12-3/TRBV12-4	ASQLAGENIQY
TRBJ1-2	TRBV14	ASSHRRDRGYGYT
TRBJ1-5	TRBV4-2	ASSQGTGENNQPQH
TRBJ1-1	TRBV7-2	ASSWSTGREAF
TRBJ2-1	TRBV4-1	ASSHGTGVGDEQF
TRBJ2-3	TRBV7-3	ASSAGMGTDTQY
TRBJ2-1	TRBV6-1	ASPRPLAGYSSYNEQF
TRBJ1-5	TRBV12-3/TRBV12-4	ASSSSGEDQPQH
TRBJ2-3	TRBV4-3	ASSHPSGGDTDTQY
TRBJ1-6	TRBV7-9	ASSGSYRDNSPLH
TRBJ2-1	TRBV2	AITRGAADNEQF
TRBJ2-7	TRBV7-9	ASSFVEEGYEQY
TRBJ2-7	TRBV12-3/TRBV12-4	ASSLGVGGYEQY
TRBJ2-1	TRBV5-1	ASSPLTGPYNEQF